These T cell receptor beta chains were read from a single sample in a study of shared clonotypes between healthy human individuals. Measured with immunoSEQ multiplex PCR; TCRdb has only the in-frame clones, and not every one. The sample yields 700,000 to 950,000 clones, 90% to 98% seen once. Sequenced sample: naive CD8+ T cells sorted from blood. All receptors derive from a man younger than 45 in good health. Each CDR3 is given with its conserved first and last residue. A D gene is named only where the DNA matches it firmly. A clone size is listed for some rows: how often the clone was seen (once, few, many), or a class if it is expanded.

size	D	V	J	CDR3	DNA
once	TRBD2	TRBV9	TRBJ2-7	CASSGSGSSYEQYF	TGTGCCAGCAGCGGTAGCGGGAGTTCCTACGAGCAGTACTTC
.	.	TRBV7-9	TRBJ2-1	CASSAPDRAEQFF	TGTGCCAGCAGCGCCCCCGACAGAGCTGAGCAGTTCTTC
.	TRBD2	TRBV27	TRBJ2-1	CASSLLPSGGNEQFF	TGTGCCAGCAGTTTACTGCCTAGCGGTGGGAATGAGCAGTTCTTC
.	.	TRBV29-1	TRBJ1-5	CSVGDGREPQHF	TGCAGCGTTGGTGACGGGAGAGAGCCCCAGCATTTT
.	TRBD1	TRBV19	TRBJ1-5	CASTGTAYSNQPQHF	TGTGCCAGTACGGGGACAGCATATAGCAATCAGCCCCAGCATTTT
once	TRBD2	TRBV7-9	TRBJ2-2	CASSLTSGVNTGELFF	TGTGCCAGCAGCTTGACTAGCGGAGTTAACACCGGGGAGCTGTTTTTT
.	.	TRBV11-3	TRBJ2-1	CASSFGSSSYNEQFF	TGTGCCAGCAGCTTTGGGAGTTCGTCATACAATGAGCAGTTCTTC
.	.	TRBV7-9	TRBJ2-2	CASSGAGELFF	TGTGCCAGCAGCGGCGCCGGGGAGCTGTTTTTT
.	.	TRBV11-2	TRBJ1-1	CASRGPFTEAFF	TGTGCCAGCAGGGGACCGTTCACTGAAGCTTTCTTT
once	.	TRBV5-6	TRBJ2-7	CASSASGRVIYEQYF	TGTGCCAGTAGCGCCTCGGGCAGGGTAATCTACGAGCAGTACTTC
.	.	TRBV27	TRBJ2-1	CASSLSGQYNEQFF	TGTGCCAGCAGTTTATCGGGACAATACAATGAGCAGTTCTTC
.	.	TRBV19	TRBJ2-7	CASSPRGRKYEQYF	TGTGCCAGTAGTCCCCGGGGTCGGAAGTACGAGCAGTACTTC
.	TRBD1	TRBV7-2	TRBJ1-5	CASSSTGGGGQPQHF	TGTGCCAGCAGCTCAACAGGGGGCGGCGGTCAGCCCCAGCATTTT
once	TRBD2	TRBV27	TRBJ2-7	CASSRSLAGGYYEQYF	TGTGCCAGCAGTCGGAGTCTAGCGGGAGGATACTACGAGCAGTACTTC
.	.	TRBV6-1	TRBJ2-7	CASSESSDEQYF	TGTGCCAGCAGTGAAAGTTCGGACGAGCAGTACTTC
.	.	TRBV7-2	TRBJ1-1	CASSSSVGEMADTEAFF	TGTGCCAGCAGCTCCTCGGTCGGGGAAATGGCGGACACTGAAGCTTTCTTT
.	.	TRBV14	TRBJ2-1	CASSQAFLGGFYNEQFF	TGTGCCAGCAGCCAAGCCTTCTTGGGGGGTTTCTACAATGAGCAGTTCTTC
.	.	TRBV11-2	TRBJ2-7	CASSSTDYEQYF	TGTGCCAGCAGCTCAACCGACTACGAGCAGTACTTC
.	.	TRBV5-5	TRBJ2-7	CASSLATISITGREQYF	TGTGCCAGCAGCTTGGCCACGATTTCGATTACGGGGAGGGAGCAGTACTTC
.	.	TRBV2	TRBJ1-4	CASSGTPASNEKLFF	TGTGCCAGCAGTGGGACTCCAGCATCTAATGAAAAACTGTTTTTT
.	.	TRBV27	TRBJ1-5	CASSLPPGYNQPQHF	TGTGCCAGCAGTTTACCGCCAGGATACAATCAGCCCCAGCATTTT
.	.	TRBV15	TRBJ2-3	CATSRGQEAGVGTDTQYF	TGTGCCACCAGCAGAGGACAGGAGGCGGGAGTTGGCACAGATACGCAGTATTTT
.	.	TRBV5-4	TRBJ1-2	CASSLAGSPDGYTF	TGTGCCAGCAGCTTGGCCGGGAGCCCGGATGGCTACACCTTC
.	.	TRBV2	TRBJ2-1	CASSDRYNEQFF	TGTGCCAGCAGTGACCGCTACAATGAGCAGTTCTTC
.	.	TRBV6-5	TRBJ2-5	CASSYSIQVWETQYF	TGTGCCAGCAGTTACTCGATACAGGTTTGGGAGACCCAGTACTTC
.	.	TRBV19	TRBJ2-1	CASSVTSSNEQFF	TGTGCCAGTAGTGTTACTAGCAGCAATGAGCAGTTCTTC
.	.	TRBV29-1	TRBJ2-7	CSVAADLLNEQYF	TGCAGCGTTGCGGCGGATTTATTGAACGAGCAGTACTTC
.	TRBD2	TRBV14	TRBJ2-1	CASSQGRLAPNEQFF	TGTGCCAGCAGCCAAGGTCGACTAGCCCCTAATGAGCAGTTCTTC
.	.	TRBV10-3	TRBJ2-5	CAISEAGQETQYF	TGTGCCATCAGTGAGGCAGGGCAAGAGACCCAGTACTTC
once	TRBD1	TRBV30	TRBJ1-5	CAWSPDRYYQPQHF	TGTGCCTGGAGCCCGGACAGGTACTATCAGCCCCAGCATTTT
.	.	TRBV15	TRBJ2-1	CATSRPPEGYNEQFF	TGTGCCACCAGCCGCCCCCCCGAGGGATACAATGAGCAGTTCTTC
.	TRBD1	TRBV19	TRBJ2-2	CASSIDRGRQGIAGELFF	TGTGCCAGTAGTATAGATCGGGGTCGACAGGGGATCGCCGGGGAGCTGTTTTTT
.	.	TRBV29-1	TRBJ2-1	CSVEGDTDNEQFF	TGCAGCGTTGAAGGGGACACGGACAATGAGCAGTTCTTC
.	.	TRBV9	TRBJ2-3	CASSVDYRKGKGSQYF	TGTGCCAGCAGCGTAGATTATAGGAAGGGAAAGGGGTCGCAGTATTTT
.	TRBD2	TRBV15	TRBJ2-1	CATSASGRGSYNEQFF	TGTGCCACCAGCGCTAGCGGGAGGGGCTCCTACAATGAGCAGTTCTTC
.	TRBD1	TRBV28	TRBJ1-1	CASKPQGRTEAFF	TGTGCCAGCAAACCACAGGGGAGGACTGAAGCTTTCTTT
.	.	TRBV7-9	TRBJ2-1	CASSSSGTSPYNEQFF	TGTGCCAGCAGCTCCTCCGGGACCTCACCGTACAATGAGCAGTTCTTC
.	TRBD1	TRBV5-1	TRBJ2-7	CASSLGQGNEQYF	TGCGCCAGCAGCTTAGGACAGGGAAACGAGCAGTACTTC